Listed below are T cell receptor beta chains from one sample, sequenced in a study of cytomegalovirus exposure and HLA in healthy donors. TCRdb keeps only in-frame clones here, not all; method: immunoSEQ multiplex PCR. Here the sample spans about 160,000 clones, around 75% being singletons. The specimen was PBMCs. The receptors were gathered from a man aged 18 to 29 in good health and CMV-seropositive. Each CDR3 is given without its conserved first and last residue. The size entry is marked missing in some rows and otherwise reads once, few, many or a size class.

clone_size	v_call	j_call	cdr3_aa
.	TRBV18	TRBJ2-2	ASSSGQGGTGELF
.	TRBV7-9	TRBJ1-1	ASTPWTGTGTEAF
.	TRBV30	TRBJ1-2	AWSVNLRAVYGYT
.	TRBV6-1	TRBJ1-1	ASSDWDILLNTEAF
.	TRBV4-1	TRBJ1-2	ASSHSQGLGYGYT
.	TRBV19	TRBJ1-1	ASSAEGGTEAF
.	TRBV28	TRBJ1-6	ASSPRRRRGNSPLH
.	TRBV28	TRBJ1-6	ASSRGNDSPLH
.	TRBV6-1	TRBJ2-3	ASSERLVTDTQY
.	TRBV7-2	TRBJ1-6	ASSLTYRADSPLH
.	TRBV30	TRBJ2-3	AWAGSTDTQY
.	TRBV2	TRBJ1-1	ASSLRPGNTEAF
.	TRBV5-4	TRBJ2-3	ASSSALVASTDTQY
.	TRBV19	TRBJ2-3	ASSISPSTDTQY
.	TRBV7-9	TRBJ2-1	ASSTSGTYNEQF
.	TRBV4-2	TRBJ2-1	ASSQVGLDSNEQF
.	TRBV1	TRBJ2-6	TSSLRGHFAAGPLGANVLT
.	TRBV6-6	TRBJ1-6	ASSLGSSYNSPLH
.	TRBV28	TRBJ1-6	ASTAPGGSPLH
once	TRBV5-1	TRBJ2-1	ASSTRQGVSEQF
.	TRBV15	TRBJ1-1	ATSRDSGTEAF
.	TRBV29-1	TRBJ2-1	SVVGTGTSWINEQF
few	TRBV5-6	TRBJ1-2	ASSPDRSYGYT
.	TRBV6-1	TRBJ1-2	ASSEAPRDYGYT
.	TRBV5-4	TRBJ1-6	ASSGRGLGTPLH
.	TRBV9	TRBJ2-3	ASSVSAPGTGMSTDTQY
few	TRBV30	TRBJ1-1	AWKRATEAF
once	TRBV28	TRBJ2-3	ASRSVAGGQADTQY
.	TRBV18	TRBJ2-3	ASSPGVGDTDTQY
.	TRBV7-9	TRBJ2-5	ASSRPGGETQY
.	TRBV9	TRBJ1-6	ASGIQGDSPLH
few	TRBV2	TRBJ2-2	ASISQPNTGELF
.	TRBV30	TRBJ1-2	AWSVASFGYT
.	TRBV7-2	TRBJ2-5	ASSLGGTSGTLLQETQY
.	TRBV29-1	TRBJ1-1	SNREPTGETEAF
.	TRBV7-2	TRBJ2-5	ASSLVSAAQETQY
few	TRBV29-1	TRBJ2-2	SVEVSRTEPNTGELF
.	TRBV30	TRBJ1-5	AWSGGQGRQPQH
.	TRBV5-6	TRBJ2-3	ASSLVTGWTDTQY
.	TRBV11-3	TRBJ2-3	ASSATSGSPDTQY
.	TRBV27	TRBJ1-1	ASSSPGTGGINFAEAF
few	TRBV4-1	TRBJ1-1	ASSQGGVVRNTEAF
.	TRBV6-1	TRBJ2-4	ASSRGLAKNIQY
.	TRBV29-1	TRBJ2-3	SVEGGELGTDTQY
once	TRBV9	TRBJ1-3	ASSGTGGSGNTIY
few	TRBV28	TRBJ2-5	ASSLGSPQSASQY
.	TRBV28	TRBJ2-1	ASSPSGGPYNEQF
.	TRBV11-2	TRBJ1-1	ASSLGRQGWNTEAF
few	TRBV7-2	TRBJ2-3	ASSLDSNAQY
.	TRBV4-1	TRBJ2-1	ASSQRTGPNEQF
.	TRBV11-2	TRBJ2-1	ASSTGGAFGEQF
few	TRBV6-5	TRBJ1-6	ASSYSTGGRGSPLH
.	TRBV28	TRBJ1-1	ASSSPRTGTGRTEAF
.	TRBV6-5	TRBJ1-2	ASRQGKGGYT
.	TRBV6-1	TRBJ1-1	ASSEFGTGGWNTEAF
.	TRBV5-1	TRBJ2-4	ASSLGQGAKSGDIQY
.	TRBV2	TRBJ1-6	ASSSPGTMDSPLH
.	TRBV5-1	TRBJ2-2	ASSFDSLDAGELF
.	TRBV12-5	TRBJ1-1	ASGLGQGNTEAF
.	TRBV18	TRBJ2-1	ASSPESHNEQF